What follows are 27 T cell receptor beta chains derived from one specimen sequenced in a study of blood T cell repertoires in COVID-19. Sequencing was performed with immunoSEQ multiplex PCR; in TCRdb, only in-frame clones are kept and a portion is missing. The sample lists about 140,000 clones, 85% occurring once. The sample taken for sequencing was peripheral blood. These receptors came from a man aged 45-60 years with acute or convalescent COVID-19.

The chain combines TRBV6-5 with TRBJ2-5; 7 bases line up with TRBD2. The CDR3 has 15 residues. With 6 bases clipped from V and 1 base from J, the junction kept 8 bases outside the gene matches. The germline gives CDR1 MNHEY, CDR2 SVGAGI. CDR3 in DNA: TGTGCCAGCAGACCCTGGGGGGGACTCCAAGAGACCCAGTACTTC. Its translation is CASRPWGGLQETQYF.

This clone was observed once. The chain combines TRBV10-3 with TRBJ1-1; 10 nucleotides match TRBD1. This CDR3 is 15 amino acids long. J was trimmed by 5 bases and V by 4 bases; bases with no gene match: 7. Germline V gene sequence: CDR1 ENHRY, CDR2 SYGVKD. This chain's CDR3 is CAISGTPGQGTEAFF. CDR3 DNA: TGTGCCATCAGTGGGACTCCGGGACAGGGGACTGAAGCTTTCTTT.

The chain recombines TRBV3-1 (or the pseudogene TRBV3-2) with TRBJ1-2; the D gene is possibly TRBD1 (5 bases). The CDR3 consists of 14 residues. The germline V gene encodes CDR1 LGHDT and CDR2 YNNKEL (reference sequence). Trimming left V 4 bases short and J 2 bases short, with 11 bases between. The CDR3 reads CASSPLAGNYGYTF. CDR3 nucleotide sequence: TGTGCCAGCAGCCCCCTGGCAGGGAACTATGGCTACACCTTC.

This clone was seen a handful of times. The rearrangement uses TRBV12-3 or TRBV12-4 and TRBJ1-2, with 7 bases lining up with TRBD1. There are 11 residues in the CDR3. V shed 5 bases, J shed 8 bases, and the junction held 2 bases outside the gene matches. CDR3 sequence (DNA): TGTGCCAGCAGTACAGGGGACGGCTACACCTTC. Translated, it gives CASSTGDGYTF.

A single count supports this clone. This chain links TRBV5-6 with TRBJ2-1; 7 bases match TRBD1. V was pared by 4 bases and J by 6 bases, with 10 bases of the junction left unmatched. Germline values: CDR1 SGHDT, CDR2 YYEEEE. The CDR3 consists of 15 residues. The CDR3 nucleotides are TGTGCCAGCAGCCGCCGGACAGGTCCGGGCAATGAGCAGTTCTTC. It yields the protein CASSRRTGPGNEQFF.

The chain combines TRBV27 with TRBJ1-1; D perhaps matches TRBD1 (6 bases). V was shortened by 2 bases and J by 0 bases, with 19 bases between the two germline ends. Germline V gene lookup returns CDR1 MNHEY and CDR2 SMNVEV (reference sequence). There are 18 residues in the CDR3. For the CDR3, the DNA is TGTGCCAGCAGTTTACTCCCCCCAGGACAGTACATGAACACTGAAGCTTTCTTT. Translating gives CASSLLPPGQYMNTEAFF.

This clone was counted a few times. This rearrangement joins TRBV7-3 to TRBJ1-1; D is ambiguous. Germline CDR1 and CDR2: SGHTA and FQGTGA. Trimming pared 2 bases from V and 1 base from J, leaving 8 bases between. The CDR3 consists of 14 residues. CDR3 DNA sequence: TGTGCCAGCAGCTTATCGCCAGGGAACACTGAAGCTTTCTTT. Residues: CASSLSPGNTEAFF. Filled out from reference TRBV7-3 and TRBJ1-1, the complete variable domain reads GAGVSQTPSNKVTEKGKYVELRCDPISGHTALYWYRQSLGQGPEFLIYFQGTGAADDSGLPNDRFFAVRPEGSVSTLKIQRTERGDSAVYLCASSLSPGNTEAFFGQGTRLTVV.

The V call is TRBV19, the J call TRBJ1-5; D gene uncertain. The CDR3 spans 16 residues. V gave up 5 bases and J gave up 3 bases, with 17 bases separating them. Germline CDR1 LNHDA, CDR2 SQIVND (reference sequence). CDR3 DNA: TGTGCCAGTAGTTCGCGGCTAAGGGAGGCCAATCAGCCCCAGCATTTT. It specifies CASSSRLREANQPQHF.

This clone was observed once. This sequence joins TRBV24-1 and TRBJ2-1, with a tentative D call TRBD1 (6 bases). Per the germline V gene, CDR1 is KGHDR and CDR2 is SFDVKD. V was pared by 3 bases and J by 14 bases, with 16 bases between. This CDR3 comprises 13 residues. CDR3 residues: CATSDPPLQGKFF. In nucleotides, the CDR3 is TGTGCCACCAGTGATCCACCTCTCCAGGGGAAGTTCTTC.

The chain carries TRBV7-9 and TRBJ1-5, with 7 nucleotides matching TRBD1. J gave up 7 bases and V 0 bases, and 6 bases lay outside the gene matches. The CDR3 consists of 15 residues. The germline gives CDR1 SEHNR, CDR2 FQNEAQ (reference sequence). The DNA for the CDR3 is TGTGCCAGCAGCTTAGCAGGGGGCGCCGGGCAGCCCCAGCATTTT. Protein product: CASSLAGGAGQPQHF.

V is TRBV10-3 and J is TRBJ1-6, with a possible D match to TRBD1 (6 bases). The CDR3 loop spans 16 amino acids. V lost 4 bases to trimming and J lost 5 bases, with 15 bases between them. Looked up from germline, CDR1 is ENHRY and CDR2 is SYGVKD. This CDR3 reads CAISARDTTDNSPLHF. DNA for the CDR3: TGTGCCATCAGTGCAAGGGACACGACAGATAATTCACCCCTCCACTTT.

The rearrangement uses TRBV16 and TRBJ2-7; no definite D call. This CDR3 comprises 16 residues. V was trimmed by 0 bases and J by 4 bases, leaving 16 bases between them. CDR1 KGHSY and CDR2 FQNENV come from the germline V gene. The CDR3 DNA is TGTGCCAGCAGCCAATCTCTTGGCTTATGGCCGTACGAGCAGTACTTC. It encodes CASSQSLGLWPYEQYF.

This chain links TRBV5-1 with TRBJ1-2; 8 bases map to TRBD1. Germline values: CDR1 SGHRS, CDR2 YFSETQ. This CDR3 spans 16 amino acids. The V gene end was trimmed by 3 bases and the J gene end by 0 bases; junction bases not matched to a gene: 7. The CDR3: CASSYTTGAANYGYTF. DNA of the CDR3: TGCGCCAGCAGCTACACGACAGGGGCGGCTAACTATGGCTACACCTTC.

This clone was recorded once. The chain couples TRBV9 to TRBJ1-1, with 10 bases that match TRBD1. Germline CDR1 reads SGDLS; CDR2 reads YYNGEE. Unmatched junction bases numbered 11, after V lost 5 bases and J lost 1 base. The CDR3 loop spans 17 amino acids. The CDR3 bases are TGTGCCAGCAGTGGCTGGACAGGGGGGGCCCCGAACACTGAAGCTTTCTTT. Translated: CASSGWTGGAPNTEAFF.

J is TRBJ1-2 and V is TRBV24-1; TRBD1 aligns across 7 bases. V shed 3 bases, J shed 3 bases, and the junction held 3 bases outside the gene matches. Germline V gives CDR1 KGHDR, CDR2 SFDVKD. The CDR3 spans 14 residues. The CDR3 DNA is TGTGCCACCAGTGATCCGGGACAGCACTATGGCTACACCTTC. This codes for CATSDPGQHYGYTF.

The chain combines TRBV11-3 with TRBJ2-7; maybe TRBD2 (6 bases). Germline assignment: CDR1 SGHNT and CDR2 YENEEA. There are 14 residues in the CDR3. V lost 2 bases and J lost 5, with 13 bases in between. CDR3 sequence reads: CASSLFGGWNEQYF. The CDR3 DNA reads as TGTGCCAGCAGCTTATTCGGGGGATGGAACGAGCAGTACTTC.

The CDR3: CASRRDLAGSEQFF. CDR3 in DNA: TGTGCCAGCCGTAGGGACCTAGCGGGGTCTGAGCAGTTCTTC. The V gene is TRBV6-5, the J gene TRBJ2-1, with 9 bases identical to TRBD2. V shed 8 bases and J 9 bases; nucleotides not matched to a gene: 11. The CDR3 extends over 14 amino acids. Germline V gives CDR1 MNHEY, CDR2 SVGAGI.

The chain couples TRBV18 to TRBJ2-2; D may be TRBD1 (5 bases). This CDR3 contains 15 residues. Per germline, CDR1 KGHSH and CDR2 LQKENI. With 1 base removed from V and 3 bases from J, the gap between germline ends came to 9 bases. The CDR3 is CASSPRRTHTGELFF. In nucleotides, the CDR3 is TGTGCCAGCTCACCACGAAGGACACACACCGGGGAGCTGTTTTTT.

CDR3: CASSLGSSGSLKASQETQYF. CDR3 DNA: TGCGCCAGCAGCTTGGGAAGTAGCGGGAGCCTAAAGGCCTCCCAAGAGACCCAGTACTTC. The chain joins TRBV5-1 to TRBJ2-5; 9 bases line up with TRBD2. CDR1 SGHRS and CDR2 YFSETQ come from the germline V gene. The CDR3 runs to 20 residues. Trimming at V came to 0 bases and at J to 1 base, leaving 16 bases not matched to a gene. The variable domain in full, completed from reference TRBV5-1 and TRBJ2-5, reads KAGVTQTPRYLIKTRGQQVTLSCSPISGHRSVSWYQQTPGQGLQFLFEYFSETQRNKGNFPGRFSGRQFSNSRSEMNVSTLELGDSALYLCASSLGSSGSLKASQETQYFGPGTRLLVL.

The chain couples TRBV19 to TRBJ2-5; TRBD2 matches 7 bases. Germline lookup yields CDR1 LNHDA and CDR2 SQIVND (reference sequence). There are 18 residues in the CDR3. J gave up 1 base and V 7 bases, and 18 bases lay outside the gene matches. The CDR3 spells CASTPGRIAGSLQETQYF. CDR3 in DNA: TGTGCCAGTACCCCGGGGAGGATAGCGGGCTCCCTCCAAGAGACCCAGTACTTC.

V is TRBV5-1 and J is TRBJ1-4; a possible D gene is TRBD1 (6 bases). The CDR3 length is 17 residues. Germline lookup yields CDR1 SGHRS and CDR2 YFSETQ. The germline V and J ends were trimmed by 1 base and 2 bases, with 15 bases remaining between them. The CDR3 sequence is CASSLSTHRATNEKLFF. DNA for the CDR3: TGCGCCAGCAGCTTGTCAACCCACAGGGCGACTAATGAAAAACTGTTTTTT.

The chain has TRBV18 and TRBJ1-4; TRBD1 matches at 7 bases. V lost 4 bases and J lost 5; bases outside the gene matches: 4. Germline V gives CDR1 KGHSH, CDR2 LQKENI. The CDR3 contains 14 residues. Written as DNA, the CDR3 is TGTGCCAGCTCACTTGGGACAGCGAATGAAAAACTGTTTTTT. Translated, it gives CASSLGTANEKLFF.

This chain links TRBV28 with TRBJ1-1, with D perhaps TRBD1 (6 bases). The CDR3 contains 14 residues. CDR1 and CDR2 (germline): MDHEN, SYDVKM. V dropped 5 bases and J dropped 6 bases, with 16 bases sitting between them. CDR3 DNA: TGTGCCAGCAGTACCCCGGGGGCGGGGGCTGAAGCTTTCTTT. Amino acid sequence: CASSTPGAGAEAFF.

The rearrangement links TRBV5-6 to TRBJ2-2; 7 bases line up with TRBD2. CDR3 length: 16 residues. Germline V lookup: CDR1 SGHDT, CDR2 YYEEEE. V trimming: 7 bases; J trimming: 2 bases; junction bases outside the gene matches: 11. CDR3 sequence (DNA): TGTGCCAGCTCTGCCCCTGGGACTACTAACACCGGGGAGCTGTTTTTT. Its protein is CASSAPGTTNTGELFF.

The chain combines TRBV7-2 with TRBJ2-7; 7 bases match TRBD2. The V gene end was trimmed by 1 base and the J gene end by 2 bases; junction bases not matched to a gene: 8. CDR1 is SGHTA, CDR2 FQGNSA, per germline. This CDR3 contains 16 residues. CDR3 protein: CASSLVGGGIAYEQYF. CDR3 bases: TGTGCCAGCAGCTTAGTTGGGGGAGGGATCGCCTACGAGCAGTACTTC.

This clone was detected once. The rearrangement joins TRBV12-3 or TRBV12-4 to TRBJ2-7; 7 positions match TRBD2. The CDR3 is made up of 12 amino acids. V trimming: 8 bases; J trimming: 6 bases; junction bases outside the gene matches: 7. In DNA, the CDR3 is TGTGCCAGCGGTCCCGGGGGGTTCGAGCAGTACTTC. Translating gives CASGPGGFEQYF.

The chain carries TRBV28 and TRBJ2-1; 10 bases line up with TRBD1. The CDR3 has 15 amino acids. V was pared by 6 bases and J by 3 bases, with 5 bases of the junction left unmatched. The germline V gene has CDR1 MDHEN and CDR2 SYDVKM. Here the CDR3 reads CASSPGQGNYNEQFF. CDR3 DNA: TGTGCCAGCAGCCCGGGACAGGGGAACTACAATGAGCAGTTCTTC.